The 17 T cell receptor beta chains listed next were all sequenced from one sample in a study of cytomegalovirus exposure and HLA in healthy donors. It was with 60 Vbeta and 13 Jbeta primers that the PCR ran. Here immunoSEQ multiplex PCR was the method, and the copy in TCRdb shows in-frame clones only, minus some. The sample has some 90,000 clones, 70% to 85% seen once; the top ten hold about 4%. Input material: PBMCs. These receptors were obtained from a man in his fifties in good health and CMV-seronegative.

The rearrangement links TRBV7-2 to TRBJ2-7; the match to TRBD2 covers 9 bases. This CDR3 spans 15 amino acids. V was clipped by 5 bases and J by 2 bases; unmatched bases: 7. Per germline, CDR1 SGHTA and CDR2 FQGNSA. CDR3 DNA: TGTGCCAGCAGCCCGACTAGCGGCGGCCCCTACGAGCAGTACTTC. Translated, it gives CASSPTSGGPYEQYF.

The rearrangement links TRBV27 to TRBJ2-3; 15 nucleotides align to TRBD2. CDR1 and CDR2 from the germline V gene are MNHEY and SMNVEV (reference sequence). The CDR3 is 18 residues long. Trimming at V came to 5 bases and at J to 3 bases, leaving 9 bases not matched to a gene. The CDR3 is CASSPGLAGGPWTDTQYF. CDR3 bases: TGTGCCAGCAGTCCCGGACTAGCGGGAGGGCCCTGGACAGATACGCAGTATTTT.

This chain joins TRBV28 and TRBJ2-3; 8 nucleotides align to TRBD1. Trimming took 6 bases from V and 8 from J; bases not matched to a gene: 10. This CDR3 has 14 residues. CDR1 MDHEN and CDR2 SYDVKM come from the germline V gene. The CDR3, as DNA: TGTGCCAGCAGCGACGGCAGGGGGCGAGGTACGCAGTATTTT. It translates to CASSDGRGRGTQYF.

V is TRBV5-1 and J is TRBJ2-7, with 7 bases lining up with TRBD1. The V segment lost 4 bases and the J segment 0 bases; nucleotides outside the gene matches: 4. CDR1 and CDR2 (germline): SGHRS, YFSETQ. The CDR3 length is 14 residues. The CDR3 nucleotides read TGCGCCAGCAGCCCTGGGGACAGCTCCTACGAGCAGTACTTC. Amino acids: CASSPGDSSYEQYF.

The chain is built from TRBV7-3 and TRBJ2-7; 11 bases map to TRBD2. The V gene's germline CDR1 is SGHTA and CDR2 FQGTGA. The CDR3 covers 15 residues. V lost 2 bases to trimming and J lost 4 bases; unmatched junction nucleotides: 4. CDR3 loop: CASSLGPSGRYEQYF. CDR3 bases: TGTGCCAGCAGCTTAGGGCCTAGCGGGAGGTACGAGCAGTACTTC.

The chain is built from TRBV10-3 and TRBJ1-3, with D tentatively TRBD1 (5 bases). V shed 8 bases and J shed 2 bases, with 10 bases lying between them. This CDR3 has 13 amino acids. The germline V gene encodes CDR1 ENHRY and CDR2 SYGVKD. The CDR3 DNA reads TGTGCCATCGCCAGGGTCGCTGGAAACACCATATATTTT. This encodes CAIARVAGNTIYF.

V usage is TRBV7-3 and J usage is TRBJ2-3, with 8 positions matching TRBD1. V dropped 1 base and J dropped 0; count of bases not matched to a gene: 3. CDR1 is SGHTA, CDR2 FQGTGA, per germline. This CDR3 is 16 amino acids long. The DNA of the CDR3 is TGTGCCAGCAGCTTAATGGGACAGGTTAGCACAGATACGCAGTATTTT. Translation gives CASSLMGQVSTDTQYF.

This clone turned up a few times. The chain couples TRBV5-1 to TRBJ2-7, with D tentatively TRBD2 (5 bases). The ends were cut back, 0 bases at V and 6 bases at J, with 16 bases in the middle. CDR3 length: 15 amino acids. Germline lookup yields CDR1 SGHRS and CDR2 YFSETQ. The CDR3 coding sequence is TGCGCCAGCAGCTTGGATAGTCCGGGAAGTAGCGAGCAGTACTTC. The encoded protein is CASSLDSPGSSEQYF.

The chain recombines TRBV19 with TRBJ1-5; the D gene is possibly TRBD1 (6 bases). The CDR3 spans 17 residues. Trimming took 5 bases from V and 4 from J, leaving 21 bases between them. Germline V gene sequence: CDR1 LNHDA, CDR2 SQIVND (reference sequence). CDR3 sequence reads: CASSAETQGISNQPQHF. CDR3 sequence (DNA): TGTGCCAGTAGTGCTGAGACACAGGGTATTTCGAATCAGCCCCAGCATTTT.

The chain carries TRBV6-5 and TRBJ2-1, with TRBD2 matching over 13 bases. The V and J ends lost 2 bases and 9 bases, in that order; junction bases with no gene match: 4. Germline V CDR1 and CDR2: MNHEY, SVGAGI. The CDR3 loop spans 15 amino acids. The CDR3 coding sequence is TGTGCCAGCAGTTACCCGACTAGCGGGAGGAGTGAGCAGTTCTTC. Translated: CASSYPTSGRSEQFF.

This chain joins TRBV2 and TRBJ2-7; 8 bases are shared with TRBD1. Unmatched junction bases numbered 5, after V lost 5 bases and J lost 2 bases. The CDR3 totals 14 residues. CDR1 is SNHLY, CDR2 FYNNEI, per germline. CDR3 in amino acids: CASSRDRTPYEQYF. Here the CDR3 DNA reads TGTGCCAGCAGTCGGGACAGGACTCCCTACGAGCAGTACTTC.

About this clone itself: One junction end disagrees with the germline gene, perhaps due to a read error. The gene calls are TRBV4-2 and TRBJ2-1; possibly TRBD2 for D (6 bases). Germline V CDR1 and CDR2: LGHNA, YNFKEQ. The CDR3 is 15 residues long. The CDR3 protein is CASSQVGDSSGGMIF. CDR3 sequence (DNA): TGTGCCAGCAGCCAAGTAGGCGATAGCTCGGGCGGGATGATCTTC.

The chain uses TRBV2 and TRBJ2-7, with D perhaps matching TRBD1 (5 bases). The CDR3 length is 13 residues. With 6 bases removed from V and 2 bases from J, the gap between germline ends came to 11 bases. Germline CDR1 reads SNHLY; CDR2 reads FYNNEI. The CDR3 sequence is CASRTRAAYEQYF. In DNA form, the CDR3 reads TGTGCCAGCAGAACCAGGGCCGCCTACGAGCAGTACTTC.

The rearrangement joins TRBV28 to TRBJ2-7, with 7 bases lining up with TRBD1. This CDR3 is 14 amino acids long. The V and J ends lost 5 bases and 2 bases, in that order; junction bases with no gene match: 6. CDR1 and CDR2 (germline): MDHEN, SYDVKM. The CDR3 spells CASSPLTGPYEQYF. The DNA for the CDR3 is TGTGCCAGCAGTCCCTTGACAGGGCCCTACGAGCAGTACTTC.

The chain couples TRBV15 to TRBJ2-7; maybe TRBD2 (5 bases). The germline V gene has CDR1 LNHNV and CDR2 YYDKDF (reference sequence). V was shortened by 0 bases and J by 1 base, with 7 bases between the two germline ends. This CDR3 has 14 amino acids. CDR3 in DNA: TGTGCCACCAGCAGAGATGAGCGGTCCTACGAGCAGTACTTC. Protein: CATSRDERSYEQYF.

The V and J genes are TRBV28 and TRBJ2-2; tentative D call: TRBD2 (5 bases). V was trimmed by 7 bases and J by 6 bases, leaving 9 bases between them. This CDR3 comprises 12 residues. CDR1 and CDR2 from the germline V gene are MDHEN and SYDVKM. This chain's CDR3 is CASTGWSGELFF. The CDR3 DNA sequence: TGTGCCAGCACGGGATGGTCCGGGGAGCTGTTTTTT. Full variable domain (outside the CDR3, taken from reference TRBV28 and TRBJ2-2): DVKVTQSSRYLVKRTGEKVFLECVQDMDHENMFWYRQDPGLGLRLIYFSYDVKMKEKGDIPEGYSVSREKKERFSLILESASTNQTSMYLCASTGWSGELFFGEGSRLTVL.

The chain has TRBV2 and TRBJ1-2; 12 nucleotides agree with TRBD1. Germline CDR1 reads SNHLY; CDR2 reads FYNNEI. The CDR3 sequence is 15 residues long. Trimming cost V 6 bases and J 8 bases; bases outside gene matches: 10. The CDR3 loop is CASSLTGGTGGGYTF. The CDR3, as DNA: TGTGCCAGCAGCCTCACTGGAGGGACAGGGGGCGGCTACACCTTC.